This TCR beta chain came from a study of blood T cell repertoires in COVID-19. Looking at the study overall: Material from acute and convalescent COVID-19 was sourced from the United States, Italy and Spain. PBMCs, B-cell-depleted T cells, or T cells were the source of the cDNA or gDNA that made up the material.

The CDR3 contains 12 residues. In germline, CDR1 is SGHTA, CDR2 FQGNSA. Trimming stripped 2 bases from V and 4 bases from J, with 6 bases between. Some clones are missing from TCRdb's copy, which holds only in-frame ones; the method was immunoSEQ multiplex PCR. The sample lists 150,000 or so clones, 70% to 90% occurring once. The chain recombines TRBV7-2 with TRBJ2-7; D uncertain. Source material: peripheral blood. This clonotype was sampled from a human donor in a cohort sampled during active COVID-19. CDR3 nucleotides: TGTGCCAGCAGCTTAACTCCGTACGAGCAGTACTTC. Amino acid sequence: CASSLTPYEQYF.